This T cell receptor (beta chain) appears in the sequencing data of a study of PD-1 blockade in classical Hodgkin lymphoma. Concerning this clone: The antigen remains undetermined.

Trimming removed 7 bases from V and 7 bases from J; junction bases left unmatched: 7. This CDR3 contains 15 residues. Germline-derived CDR1 and CDR2 are MDHEN and SYDVKM. The study's findings and limits: In newly diagnosed patients, baseline TCR diversity was reportedly below that of healthy donors. A significant rise in TCR diversity was seen by C4D1 for CD4+ cells but not for CD8+ cells.

All patients experienced relapse after autologous stem cell transplantation, and brentuximab vedotin exposure was variable. Clones were read by immunoSEQ multiplex PCR, and TCRdb kept only the in-frame ones, dropping some. The repertoire consists of about 37,000 clones, with about 79% occurring once and the leading ten covering approximately 10%. The receptor was derived from a human donor with classical Hodgkin lymphoma. The specimen comprised peripheral blood mononuclear cells (PBMCs), sampled at baseline. J is TRBJ2-2 and V is TRBV28, with 12 bases that match TRBD2. The CDR3 coding sequence is TGTGCCAGCACCCCGGGACTAGCGGGTGTCGGGGAGCTGTTTTTT. As protein: CASTPGLAGVGELFF.